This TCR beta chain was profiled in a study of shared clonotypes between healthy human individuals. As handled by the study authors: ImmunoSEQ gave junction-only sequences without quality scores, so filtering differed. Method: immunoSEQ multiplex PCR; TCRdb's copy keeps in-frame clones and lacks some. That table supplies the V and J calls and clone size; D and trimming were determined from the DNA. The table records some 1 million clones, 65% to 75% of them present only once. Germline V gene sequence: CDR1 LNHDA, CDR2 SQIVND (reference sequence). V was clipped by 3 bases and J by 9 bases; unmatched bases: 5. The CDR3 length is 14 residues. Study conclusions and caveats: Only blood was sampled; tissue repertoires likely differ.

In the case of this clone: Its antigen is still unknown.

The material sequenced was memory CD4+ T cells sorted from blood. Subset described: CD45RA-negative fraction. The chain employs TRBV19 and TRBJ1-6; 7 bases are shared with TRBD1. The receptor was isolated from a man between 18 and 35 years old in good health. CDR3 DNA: TGTGCCAGTAGTATCGACAGGGTAGTTTCACCCCTCCACTTT. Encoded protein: CASSIDRVVSPLHF.